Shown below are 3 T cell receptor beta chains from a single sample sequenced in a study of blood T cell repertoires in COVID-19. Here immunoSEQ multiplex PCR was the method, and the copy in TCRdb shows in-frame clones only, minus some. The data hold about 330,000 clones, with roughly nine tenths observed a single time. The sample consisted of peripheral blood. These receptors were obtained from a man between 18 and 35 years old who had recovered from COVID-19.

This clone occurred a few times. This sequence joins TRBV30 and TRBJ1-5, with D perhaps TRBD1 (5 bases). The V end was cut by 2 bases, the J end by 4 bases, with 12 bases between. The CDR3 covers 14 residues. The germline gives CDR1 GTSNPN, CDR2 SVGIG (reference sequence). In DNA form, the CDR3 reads TGTGCCTGGAGTCTCGCCGGGGGGAATCAGCCCCAGCATTTT. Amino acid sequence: CAWSLAGGNQPQHF.

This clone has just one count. In DNA, the CDR3 is TGTGCCAGCAGCCCAATCCCACAGGAAAAACTGTTTTTT. This encodes CASSPIPQEKLFF. V usage is TRBV7-8 and J usage is TRBJ1-4; D uncertain. CDR1 and CDR2 from the germline V gene are SGHVS and FQNEAQ. This CDR3 spans 13 amino acids. V shed 5 bases and J shed 8 bases, with 12 bases lying between them.

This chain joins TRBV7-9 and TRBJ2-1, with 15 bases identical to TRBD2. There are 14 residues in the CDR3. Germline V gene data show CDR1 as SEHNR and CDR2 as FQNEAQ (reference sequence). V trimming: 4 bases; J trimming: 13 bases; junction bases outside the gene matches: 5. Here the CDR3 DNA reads TGTGCCAGCAGCTCCAGGACTAGCGGGGGGGAACAGTTCTTC. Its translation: CASSSRTSGGEQFF.